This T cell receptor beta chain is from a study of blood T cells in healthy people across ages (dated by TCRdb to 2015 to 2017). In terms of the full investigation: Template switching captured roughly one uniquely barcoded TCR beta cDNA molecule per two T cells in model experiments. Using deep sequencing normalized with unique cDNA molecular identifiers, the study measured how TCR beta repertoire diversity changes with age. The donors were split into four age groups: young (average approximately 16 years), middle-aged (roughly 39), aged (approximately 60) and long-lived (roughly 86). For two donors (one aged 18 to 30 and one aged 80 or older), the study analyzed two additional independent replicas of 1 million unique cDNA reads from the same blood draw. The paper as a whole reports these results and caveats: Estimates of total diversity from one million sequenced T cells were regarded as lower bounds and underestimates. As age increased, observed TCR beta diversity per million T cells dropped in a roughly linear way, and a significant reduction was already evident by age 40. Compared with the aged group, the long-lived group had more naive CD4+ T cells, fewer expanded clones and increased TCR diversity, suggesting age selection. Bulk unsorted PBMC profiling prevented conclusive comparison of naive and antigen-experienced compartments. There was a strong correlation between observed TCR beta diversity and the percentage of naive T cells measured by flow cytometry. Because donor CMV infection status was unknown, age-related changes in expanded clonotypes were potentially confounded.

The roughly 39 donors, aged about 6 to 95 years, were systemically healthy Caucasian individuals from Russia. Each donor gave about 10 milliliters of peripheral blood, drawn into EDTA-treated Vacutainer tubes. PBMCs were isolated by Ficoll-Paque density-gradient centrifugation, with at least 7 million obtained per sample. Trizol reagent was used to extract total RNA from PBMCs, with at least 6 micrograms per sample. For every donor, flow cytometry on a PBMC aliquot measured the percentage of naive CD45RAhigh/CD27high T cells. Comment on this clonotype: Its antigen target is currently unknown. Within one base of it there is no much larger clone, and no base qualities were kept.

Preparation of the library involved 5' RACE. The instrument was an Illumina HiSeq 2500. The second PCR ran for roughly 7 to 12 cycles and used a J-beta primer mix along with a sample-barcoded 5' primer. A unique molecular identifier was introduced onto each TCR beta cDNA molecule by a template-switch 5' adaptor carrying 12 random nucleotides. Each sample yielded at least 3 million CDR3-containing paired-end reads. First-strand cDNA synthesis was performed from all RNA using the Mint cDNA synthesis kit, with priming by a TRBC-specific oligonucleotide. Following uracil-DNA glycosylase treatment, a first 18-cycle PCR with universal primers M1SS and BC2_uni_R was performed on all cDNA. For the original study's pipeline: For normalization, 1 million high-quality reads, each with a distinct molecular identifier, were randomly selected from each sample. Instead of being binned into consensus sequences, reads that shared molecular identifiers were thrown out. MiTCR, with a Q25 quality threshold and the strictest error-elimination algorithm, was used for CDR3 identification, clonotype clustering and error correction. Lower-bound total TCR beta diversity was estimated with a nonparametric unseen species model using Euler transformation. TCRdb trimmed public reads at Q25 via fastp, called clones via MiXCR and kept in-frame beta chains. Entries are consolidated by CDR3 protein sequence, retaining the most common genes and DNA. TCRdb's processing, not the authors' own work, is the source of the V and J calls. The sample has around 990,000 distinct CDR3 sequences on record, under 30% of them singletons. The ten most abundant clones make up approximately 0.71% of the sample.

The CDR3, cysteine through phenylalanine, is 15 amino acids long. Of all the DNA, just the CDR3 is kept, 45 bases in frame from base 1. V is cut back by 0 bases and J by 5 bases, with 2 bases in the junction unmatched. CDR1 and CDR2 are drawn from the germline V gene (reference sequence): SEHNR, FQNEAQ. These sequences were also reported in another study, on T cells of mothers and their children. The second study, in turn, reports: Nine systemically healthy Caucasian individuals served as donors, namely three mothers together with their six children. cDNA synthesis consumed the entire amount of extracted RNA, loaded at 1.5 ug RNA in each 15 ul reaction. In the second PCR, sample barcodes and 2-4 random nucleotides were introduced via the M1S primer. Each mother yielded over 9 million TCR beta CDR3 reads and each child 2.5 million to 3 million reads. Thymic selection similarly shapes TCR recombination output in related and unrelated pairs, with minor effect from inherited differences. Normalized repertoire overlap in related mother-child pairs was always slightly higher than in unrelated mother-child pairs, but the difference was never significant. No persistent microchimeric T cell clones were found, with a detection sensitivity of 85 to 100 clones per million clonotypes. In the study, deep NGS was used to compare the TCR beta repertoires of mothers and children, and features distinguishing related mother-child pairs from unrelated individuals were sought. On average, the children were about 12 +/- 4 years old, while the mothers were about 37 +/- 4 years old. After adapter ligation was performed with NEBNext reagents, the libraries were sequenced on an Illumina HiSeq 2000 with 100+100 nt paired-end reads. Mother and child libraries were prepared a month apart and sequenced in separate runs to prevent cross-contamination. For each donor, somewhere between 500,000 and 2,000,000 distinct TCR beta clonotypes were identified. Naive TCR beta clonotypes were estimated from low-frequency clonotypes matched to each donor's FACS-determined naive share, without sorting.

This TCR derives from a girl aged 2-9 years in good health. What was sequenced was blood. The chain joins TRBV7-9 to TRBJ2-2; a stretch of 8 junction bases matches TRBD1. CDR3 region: CASSLARGRTGELFF. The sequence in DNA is TGTGCCAGCAGCTTAGCCAGGGGGCGGACCGGGGAGCTGTTTTTT.